These 20 T cell receptor beta chains came from one sample sequenced in a study of T cells in Graves' hyperthyroidism and ophthalmopathy. TCR beta CDR3 regions were amplified from RNA. The HTBI primer set drove a first-round RT-PCR of the TCR CDR3. TCRdb independently ran MiXCR on the multiplex PCR reads; one entry per CDR3 protein. Of around 600,000 distinct CDR3 sequences listed, more than 14% were seen once; the top ten hold 9.5% to 15%. The source material was blood. These receptors were taken from a woman in her forties or fifties with Graves' ophthalmopathy.

This clonotype has at least ten counts. The V and J genes are TRBV12-3 or TRBV12-4 and TRBJ2-1; maybe TRBD2 (6 bases). V lost 3 bases and J 4 bases, leaving 10 bases between the germline ends. The CDR3 length is 14 residues. CDR3 protein: CASSFFREYNEQFF. The CDR3 region has the DNA TGTGCCAGCAGTTTCTTTCGGGAGTACAATGAGCAGTTCTTC.

This clonotype appeared many times. The gene calls are TRBV7-8 and TRBJ2-2, with TRBD2 identical over 7 bases. This CDR3 region has 15 residues. V lost 5 bases and J lost 2; bases outside the gene matches: 5. Germline V gives CDR1 SGHVS, CDR2 FQNEAQ. The CDR3 coding sequence is TGTGCCAGCAGCCTGGGACTACCCAACACCGGGGAGCTGTTTTTT. It encodes CASSLGLPNTGELFF.

The chain links TRBV6-1 to TRBJ2-7, with TRBD1 identical over 8 bases. V was pared by 10 bases and J by 4 bases, with 15 bases of the junction left unmatched. Germline-derived CDR1 and CDR2 are MNHNS and SASEGT. CDR3 length: 15 residues. The CDR3 coding sequence is TGTGCCATCAATGACAGGGGCCCCTCAAGGTACGAGCAGTACTTC. Its protein is CAINDRGPSRYEQYF.

This clonotype was seen at least ten times. The rearrangement links TRBV12-3 or TRBV12-4 to TRBJ2-4; no clear D gene. Between the trimmed V and J ends, which lost 5 bases and 0 bases, there was a span of 14 bases. This CDR3 spans 16 amino acids. As DNA, the CDR3 is TGTGCCAGCAGTACACCCCGGCAACTAGCCAAAAACATTCAGTACTTC. Translation gives CASSTPRQLAKNIQYF.

This clonotype appeared a few times. The rearrangement joins TRBV4-2 to TRBJ2-2; no clear D. Germline V gene data show CDR1 as LGHNA and CDR2 as YNFKEQ. This CDR3 comprises 16 residues. Trimming left V 0 bases short and J 2 bases short, with 10 bases between. CDR3 sequence reads: CASSQEGVTNTGELFF. The CDR3 coding sequence is TGTGCCAGCAGCCAAGAGGGTGTAACTAACACCGGGGAGCTGTTTTTT.

This chain uses TRBV5-1 with TRBJ2-6, with D uncertain. The CDR3 extends over 15 amino acids. CDR1 and CDR2 (germline): SGHRS, YFSETQ. V lost 2 bases and J 2 bases, leaving 8 bases between the germline ends. CDR3 sequence: CASSLSDTGANVLTF. The CDR3 DNA follows: TGCGCCAGCAGCTTATCGGATACTGGGGCCAACGTCCTGACTTTC.

V and J are TRBV6-1 and TRBJ2-1; 12 nucleotides line up with TRBD2. V was clipped by 6 bases and J by 7 bases; unmatched bases: 7. Germline V CDR1 and CDR2: MNHNS, SASEGT. This CDR3 is built from 15 residues. CDR3 amino acids: CASRRLAGAKNEQFF. In nucleotides, the CDR3 is TGTGCCAGCAGGCGACTAGCGGGAGCAAAAAATGAGCAGTTCTTC.

The genes are TRBV9 and TRBJ2-6; no reliable D call. The germline V and J ends were trimmed by 4 bases and 2 bases, with 10 bases remaining between them. Germline V CDR1 and CDR2: SGDLS, YYNGEE. CDR3 length: 15 amino acids. DNA for the CDR3: TGTGCCAGCAGCTTAGGTTGGGCTGGGGCCAACGTCCTGACTTTC. Translating gives CASSLGWAGANVLTF. The whole variable domain, remainder taken from reference TRBV9 and TRBJ2-6, is DSGVTQTPKHLITATGQRVTLRCSPRSGDLSVYWYQQSLDQGLQFLIQYYNGEERAKGNILERFSAQQFPDLHSELNLSSLELGDSALYFCASSLGWAGANVLTFGAGSRLTVL.

A few counts support this clonotype. This chain joins TRBV27 and TRBJ2-1; D remains ambiguous. The CDR3 spans 13 residues. V lost 5 bases and J lost 12, with 17 bases in between. Germline CDR1 and CDR2: MNHEY and SMNVEV (reference sequence). The CDR3 bases are TGTGCCAGCAGTGATGCCCGGGCGCGTGGGCAGTTCTTC. It is translated as CASSDARARGQFF.

The J gene is TRBJ2-7, the V gene TRBV6-1; TRBD2 matches 13 bases. The CDR3 extends over 16 amino acids. V gave up 5 bases and J gave up 3 bases; unmatched junction bases: 7. Per the germline V gene, CDR1 is MNHNS and CDR2 is SASEGT. The DNA for the CDR3 is TGTGCCAGCAGTACCCTAGGACTAGCGGGAGTCTACGAGCAGTACTTC. Amino acids: CASSTLGLAGVYEQYF.

The table lists this clonotype with many counts. This chain joins TRBV5-1 and TRBJ2-7; D unclear. Trimming took off 0 bases at V and 2 bases at J, with 12 bases between the two ends. Germline V gives CDR1 SGHRS, CDR2 YFSETQ. The CDR3 consists of 15 residues. The chain's CDR3 is CASSLGASSTYEQYF. In DNA, the CDR3 is TGCGCCAGCAGCTTGGGGGCTAGTAGTACCTACGAGCAGTACTTC.

This clonotype has at least ten counts. The chain uses TRBV27 and TRBJ1-1; possible D gene TRBD1, 5 bases. Germline CDR1 and CDR2: MNHEY and SMNVEV (reference sequence). This CDR3 is built from 14 residues. Between the trimmed V and J ends, which lost 6 bases and 4 bases, there was a span of 15 bases. The CDR3 DNA reads TGTGCCAGCAGGCCCCAGGGCGGAGGCACTGAAGCTTTCTTT. It codes for CASRPQGGGTEAFF.

This clonotype was detected ten times or more. V gene TRBV18 combines with J gene TRBJ2-2; TRBD2 matches at 7 bases. J gave up 4 bases and V 0 bases, and 5 bases lay outside the gene matches. Germline CDR1 and CDR2: KGHSH and LQKENI. CDR3 length equals 16 residues. This CDR3 reads CASSPPSSGGTGELFF. CDR3 DNA sequence: TGTGCCAGCTCACCACCCTCTAGCGGAGGCACCGGGGAGCTGTTTTTT. Full variable domain (outside the CDR3, taken from reference TRBV18 and TRBJ2-2): NAGVMQNPRHLVRRRGQEARLRCSPMKGHSHVYWYRQLPEEGLKFMVYLQKENIIDESGMPKERFSAEFPKEGPSILRIQQVVRGDSAAYFCASSPPSSGGTGELFFGEGSRLTVL.

Regarding this clonotype: A read error is possible here, since a much larger clone lies one base away. The gene calls are TRBV18 and TRBJ1-2; 8 bases map to TRBD1. Germline V gives CDR1 KGHSH, CDR2 LQKENI. V trimming: 1 base; J trimming: 0 bases; junction bases outside the gene matches: 7. This CDR3 has 17 residues. CDR3 region: CASSPQGQAITNYGYTF. DNA for the CDR3: TGTGCCAGCTCACCACAGGGACAGGCTATTACTAACTATGGCTACACCTTC.

This clonotype was seen repeatedly, ten times or more. J is TRBJ2-3 and V is TRBV6-2 or TRBV6-3; possibly TRBD1 for D (5 bases). The CDR3 is made up of 15 amino acids. Trimming shortened V by 6 bases and J by 1 base, and 14 bases separated the two germline ends. Per the germline V gene, CDR1 is MNHEY and CDR2 is SVGEGT. CDR3 DNA: TGTGCCAGCAGACGACAGTTAGGGGGCACAGATACGCAGTATTTT. Translated, it gives CASRRQLGGTDTQYF.

The V and J genes are TRBV6-1 and TRBJ2-1; TRBD2 might be the D (6 bases). This CDR3 has 15 amino acids. Germline V gene lookup returns CDR1 MNHNS and CDR2 SASEGT. V lost 5 bases and J lost 5, with 16 bases in between. The CDR3 nucleotides read TGTGCCAGCAGTTATTTTGGGCTAGCGAACAATGAGCAGTTCTTC. Its protein is CASSYFGLANNEQFF.

This clonotype was detected ten times or more. The V and J genes are TRBV12-3 or TRBV12-4 and TRBJ2-3, with D possibly called TRBD1 or TRBD2 (5 bases each). The ends were cut back, 2 bases at V and 5 bases at J, with 14 bases in the middle. The CDR3 has 15 amino acids. CDR3 nucleotides: TGTGCCAGCAGTTTATTTAGGGCTGGGGGAGATACGCAGTATTTT. This sequence encodes CASSLFRAGGDTQYF.

This clonotype was counted a few times. The chain carries TRBV7-9 and TRBJ1-2, with 10 bases that match TRBD1. CDR3 length equals 15 residues. With V trimmed by 6 bases and J by 3 bases, 7 bases remained unmatched. Germline loops: CDR1 SEHNR, CDR2 FQNEAQ (reference sequence). Written as DNA, the CDR3 is TGTGCCAGCAGGAGGGGACAGGGGTCCGACTATGGCTACACCTTC. This codes for CASRRGQGSDYGYTF.

This clonotype appeared a few times. This chain uses TRBV27 with TRBJ2-1; no reliable D call. CDR3 length: 12 amino acids. CDR1 MNHEY and CDR2 SMNVEV come from the germline V gene (reference sequence). Between the trimmed V and J ends, which lost 5 bases and 11 bases, there was a span of 13 bases. As DNA, the CDR3 is TGTGCCAGCAGTCCCTCCTATGATAAGCAGTTCTTC. Its protein is CASSPSYDKQFF.

The sample holds many counts of this clonotype. The chain has TRBV6-1 and TRBJ2-3, with 8 bases matching TRBD1. CDR3 length equals 15 residues. The germline V gene encodes CDR1 MNHNS and CDR2 SASEGT. Trimming took 6 bases from V and 5 from J; bases not matched to a gene: 10. The CDR3 protein is CASSPKTGVKDTQYF. CDR3 DNA sequence: TGTGCCAGCAGCCCAAAGACAGGGGTGAAAGATACGCAGTATTTT.